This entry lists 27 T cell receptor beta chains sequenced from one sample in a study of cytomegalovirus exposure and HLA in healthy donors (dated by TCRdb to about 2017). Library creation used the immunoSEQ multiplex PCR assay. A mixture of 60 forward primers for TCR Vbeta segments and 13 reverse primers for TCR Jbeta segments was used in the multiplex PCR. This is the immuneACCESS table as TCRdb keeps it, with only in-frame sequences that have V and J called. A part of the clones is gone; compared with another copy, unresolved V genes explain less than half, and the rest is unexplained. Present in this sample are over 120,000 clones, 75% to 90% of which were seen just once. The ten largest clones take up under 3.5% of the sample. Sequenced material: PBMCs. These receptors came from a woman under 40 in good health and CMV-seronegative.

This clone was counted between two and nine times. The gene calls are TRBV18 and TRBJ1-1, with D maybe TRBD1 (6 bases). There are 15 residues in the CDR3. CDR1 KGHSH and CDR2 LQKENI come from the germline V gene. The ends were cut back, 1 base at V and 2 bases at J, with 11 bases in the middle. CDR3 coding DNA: TGTGCCAGCTCACCACGACAGGTGGGAAACACTGAAGCTTTCTTT. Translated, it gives CASSPRQVGNTEAFF.

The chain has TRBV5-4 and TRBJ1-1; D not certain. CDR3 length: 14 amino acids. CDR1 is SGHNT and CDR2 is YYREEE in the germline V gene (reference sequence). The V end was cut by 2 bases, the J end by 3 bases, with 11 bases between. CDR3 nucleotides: TGTGCCAGCAGCTTCGGGGTAGGAGACACTGAAGCTTTCTTT. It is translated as CASSFGVGDTEAFF.

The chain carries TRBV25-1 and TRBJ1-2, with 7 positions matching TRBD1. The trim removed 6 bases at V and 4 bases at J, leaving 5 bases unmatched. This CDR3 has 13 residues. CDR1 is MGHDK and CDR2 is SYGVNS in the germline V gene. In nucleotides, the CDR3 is TGTGCCAGCAGGGGGACAGTCAGCTATGGCTACACCTTC. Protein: CASRGTVSYGYTF.

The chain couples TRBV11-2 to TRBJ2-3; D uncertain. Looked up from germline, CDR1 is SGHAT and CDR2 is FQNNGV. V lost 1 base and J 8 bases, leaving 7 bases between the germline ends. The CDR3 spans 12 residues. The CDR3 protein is CASSLGSFTQYF. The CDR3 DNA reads TGTGCCAGCAGCTTAGGTTCGTTTACGCAGTATTTT.

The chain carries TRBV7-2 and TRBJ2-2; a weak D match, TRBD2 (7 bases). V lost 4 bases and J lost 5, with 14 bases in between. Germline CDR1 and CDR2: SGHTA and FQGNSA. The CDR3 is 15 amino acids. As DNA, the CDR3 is TGTGCCAGCAGCTCCCGAGGGGGGGTTACCGGGGAGCTGTTTTTT. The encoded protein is CASSSRGGVTGELFF.

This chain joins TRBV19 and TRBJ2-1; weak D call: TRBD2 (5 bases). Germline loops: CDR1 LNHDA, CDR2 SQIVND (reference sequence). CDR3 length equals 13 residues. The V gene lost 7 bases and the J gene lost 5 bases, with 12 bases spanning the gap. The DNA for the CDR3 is TGTGCCAGTACCACGGACTTGAACAATGAGCAGTTCTTC. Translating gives CASTTDLNNEQFF.

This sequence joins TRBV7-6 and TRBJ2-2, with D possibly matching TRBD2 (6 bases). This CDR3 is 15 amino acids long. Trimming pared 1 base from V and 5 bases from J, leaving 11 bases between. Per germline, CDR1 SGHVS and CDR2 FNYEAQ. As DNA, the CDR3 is TGTGCCAGCAGCTTAGAATCAGGAGGGACCGGGGAGCTGTTTTTT. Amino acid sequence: CASSLESGGTGELFF.

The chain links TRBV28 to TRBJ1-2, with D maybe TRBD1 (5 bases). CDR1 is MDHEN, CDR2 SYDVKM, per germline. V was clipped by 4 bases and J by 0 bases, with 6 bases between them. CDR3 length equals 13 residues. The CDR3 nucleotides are TGTGCCAGCAGTTGGGGGGCTAACTATGGCTACACCTTC. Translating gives CASSWGANYGYTF.

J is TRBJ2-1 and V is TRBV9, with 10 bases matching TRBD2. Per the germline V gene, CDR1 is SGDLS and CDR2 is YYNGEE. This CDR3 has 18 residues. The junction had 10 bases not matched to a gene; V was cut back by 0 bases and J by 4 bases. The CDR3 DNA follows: TGTGCCAGCAGCGTAGGAGGGGTTGCTAGCGGGGGATACAATGAGCAGTTCTTC. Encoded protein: CASSVGGVASGGYNEQFF.

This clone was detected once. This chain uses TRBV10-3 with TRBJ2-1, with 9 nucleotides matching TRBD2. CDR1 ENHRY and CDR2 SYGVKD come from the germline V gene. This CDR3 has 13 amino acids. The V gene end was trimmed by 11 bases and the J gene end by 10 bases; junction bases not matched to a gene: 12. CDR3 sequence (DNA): TGTGCCGTCGAAGGGACTAGCCGCGCCGAGCAGTTCTTC. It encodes CAVEGTSRAEQFF.

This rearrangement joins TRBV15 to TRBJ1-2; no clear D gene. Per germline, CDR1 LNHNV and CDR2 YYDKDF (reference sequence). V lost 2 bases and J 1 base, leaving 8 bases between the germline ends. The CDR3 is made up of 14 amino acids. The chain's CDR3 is CATSRQTVNYGYTF. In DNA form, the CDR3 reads TGTGCCACCAGCAGACAAACAGTTAACTATGGCTACACCTTC.

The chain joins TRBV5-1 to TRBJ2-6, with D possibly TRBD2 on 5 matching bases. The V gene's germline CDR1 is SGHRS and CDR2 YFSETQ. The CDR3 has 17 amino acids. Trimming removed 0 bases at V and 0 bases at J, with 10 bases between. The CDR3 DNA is TGCGCCAGCAGCTTGGCCTGGGAGATCTCTGGGGCCAACGTCCTGACTTTC. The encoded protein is CASSLAWEISGANVLTF.

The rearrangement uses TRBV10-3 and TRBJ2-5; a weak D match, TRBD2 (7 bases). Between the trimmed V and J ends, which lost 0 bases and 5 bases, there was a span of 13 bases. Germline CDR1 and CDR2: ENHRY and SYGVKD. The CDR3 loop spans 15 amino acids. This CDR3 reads CAISESGGAQETQYF. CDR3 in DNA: TGTGCCATCAGTGAGTCTGGGGGGGCGCAGGAGACCCAGTACTTC.

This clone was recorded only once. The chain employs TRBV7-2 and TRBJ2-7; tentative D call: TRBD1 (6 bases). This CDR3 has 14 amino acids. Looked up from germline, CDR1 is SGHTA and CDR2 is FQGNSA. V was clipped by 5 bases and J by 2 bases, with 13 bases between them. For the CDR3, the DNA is TGTGCCAGCAGCCCGAGGACAGCCCCCTACGAGCAGTACTTC. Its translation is CASSPRTAPYEQYF.

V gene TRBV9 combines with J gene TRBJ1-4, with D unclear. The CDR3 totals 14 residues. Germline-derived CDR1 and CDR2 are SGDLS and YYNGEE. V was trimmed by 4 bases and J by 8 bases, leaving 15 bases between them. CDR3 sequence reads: CASSPGGEGEKLFF. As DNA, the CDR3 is TGTGCCAGCAGCCCCGGCGGGGAGGGAGAAAAACTGTTTTTT.

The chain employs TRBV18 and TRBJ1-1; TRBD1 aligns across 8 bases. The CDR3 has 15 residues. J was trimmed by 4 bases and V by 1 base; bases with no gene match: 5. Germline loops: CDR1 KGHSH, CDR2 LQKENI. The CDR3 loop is CASSPRSGGLTEAFF. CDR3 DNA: TGTGCCAGCTCACCACGGTCAGGGGGCCTCACTGAAGCTTTCTTT.

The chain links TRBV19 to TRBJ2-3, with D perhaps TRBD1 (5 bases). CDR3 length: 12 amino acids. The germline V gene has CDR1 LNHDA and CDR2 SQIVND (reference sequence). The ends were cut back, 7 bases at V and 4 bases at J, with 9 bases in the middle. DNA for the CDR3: TGTGCCAGTATGGGGCCCGCAGATACGCAGTATTTT. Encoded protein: CASMGPADTQYF.

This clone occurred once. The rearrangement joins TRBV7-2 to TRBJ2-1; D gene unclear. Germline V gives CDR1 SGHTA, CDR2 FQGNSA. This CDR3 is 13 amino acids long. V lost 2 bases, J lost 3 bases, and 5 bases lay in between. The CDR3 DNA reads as TGTGCCAGCAGCTTAACTGGCTACAATGAGCAGTTCTTC. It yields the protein CASSLTGYNEQFF. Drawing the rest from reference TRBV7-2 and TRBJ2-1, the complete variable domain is GAGVSQSPSNKVTEKGKDVELRCDPISGHTALYWYRQSLGQGLEFLIYFQGNSAPDKSGLPSDRFSAERTGGSVSTLTIQRTQQEDSAVYLCASSLTGYNEQFFGPGTRLTVL.

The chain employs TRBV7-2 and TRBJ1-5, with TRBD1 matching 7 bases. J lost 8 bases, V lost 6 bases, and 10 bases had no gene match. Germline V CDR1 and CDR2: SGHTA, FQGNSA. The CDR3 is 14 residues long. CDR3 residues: CASSPQGSGEPQHF. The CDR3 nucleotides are TGTGCCAGCAGTCCACAGGGGTCGGGAGAGCCCCAGCATTTT.

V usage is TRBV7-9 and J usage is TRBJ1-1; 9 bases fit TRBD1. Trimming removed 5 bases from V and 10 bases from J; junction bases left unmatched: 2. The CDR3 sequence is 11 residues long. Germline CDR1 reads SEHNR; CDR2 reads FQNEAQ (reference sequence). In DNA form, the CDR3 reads TGTGCCAGCAGCCAGGGACAGGGAGCTTTCTTT. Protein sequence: CASSQGQGAFF.

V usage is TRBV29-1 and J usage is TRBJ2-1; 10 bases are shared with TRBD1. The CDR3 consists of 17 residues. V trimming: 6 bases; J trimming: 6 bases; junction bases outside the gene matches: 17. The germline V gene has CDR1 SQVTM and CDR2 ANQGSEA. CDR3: CSVSGTGVQREFNEQFF. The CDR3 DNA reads TGCAGCGTGTCCGGGACAGGGGTCCAGCGGGAGTTCAATGAGCAGTTCTTC.

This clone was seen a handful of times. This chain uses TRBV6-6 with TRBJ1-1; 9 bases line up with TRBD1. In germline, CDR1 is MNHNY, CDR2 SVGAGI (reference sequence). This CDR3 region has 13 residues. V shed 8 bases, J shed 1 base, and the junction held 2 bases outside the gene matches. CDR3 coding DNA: TGTGCCAGCTGGGGACAGGGGAACACTGAAGCTTTCTTT. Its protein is CASWGQGNTEAFF.

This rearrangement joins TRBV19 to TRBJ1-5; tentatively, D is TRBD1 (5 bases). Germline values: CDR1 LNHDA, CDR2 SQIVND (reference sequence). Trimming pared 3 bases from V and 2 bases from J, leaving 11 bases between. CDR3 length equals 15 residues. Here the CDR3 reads CASSIGWGGNQPQHF. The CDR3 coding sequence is TGTGCCAGTAGTATCGGTTGGGGGGGCAATCAGCCCCAGCATTTT.

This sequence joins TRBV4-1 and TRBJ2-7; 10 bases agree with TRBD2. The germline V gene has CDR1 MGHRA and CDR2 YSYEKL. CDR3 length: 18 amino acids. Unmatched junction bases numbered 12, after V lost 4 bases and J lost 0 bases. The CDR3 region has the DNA TGCGCCAGCAGCCCTGGGGTAGCGGGGGGTGGGGCCTCCTACGAGCAGTACTTC. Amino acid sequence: CASSPGVAGGGASYEQYF.

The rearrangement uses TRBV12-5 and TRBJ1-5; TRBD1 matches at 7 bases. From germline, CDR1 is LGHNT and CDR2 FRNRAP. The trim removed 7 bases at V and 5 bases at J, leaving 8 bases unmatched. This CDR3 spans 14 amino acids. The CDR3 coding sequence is TGTGCTAGTGTACAGGGGTCCACCTATCAGCCCCAGCATTTT. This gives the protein CASVQGSTYQPQHF.

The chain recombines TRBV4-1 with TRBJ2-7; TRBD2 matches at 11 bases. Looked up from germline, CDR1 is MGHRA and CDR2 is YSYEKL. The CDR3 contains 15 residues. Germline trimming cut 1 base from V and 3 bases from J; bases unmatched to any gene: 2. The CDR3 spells CASSQGLAGHYEQYF. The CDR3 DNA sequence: TGCGCCAGCAGCCAAGGACTAGCGGGACACTACGAGCAGTACTTC.

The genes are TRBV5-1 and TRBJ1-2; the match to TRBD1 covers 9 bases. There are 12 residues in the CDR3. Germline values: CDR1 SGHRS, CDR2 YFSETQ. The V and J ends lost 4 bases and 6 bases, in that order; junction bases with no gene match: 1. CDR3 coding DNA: TGCGCCAGCAGCGGGACAGGGAATGGCTACACCTTC. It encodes CASSGTGNGYTF.